The T cell receptor (beta chain) described here comes from a study of human T cells and chemical hapten exposure. Study summary: TCR yields per sample varied, mainly owing to small pooled library volume differences.

This clonotype turned up a few times. Germline V gene lookup returns CDR1 SGHVS and CDR2 FQNEAQ. With V trimmed by 4 bases and J by 7 bases, 8 bases remained unmatched. The CDR3 contains 15 residues. TCRdb used MiXCR to reprocess the RACE reads, holding one entry per CDR3 protein. Of roughly 250,000 distinct CDR3 sequences listed, 7.5% to 10% are singletons. Noted time point: pre-sensitization, week 0. Treatment here: therapeutic diphenylcyclopropenone sensitization with weekly scalp DPC. The sample in question was whole blood, obtained in connection with sensitization to the hapten diphenylcyclopropenone (DPC). The TCR comes from a woman aged 40 to 50 with alopecia areata. Some clones in this sample may be carry-over from other donors' samples. V usage is TRBV7-8 and J usage is TRBJ2-7, with TRBD2 matching 12 bases. The CDR3 sequence: CASSSRLAGVVEQYF. As DNA, the CDR3 is TGTGCCAGCAGCTCCCGACTAGCGGGGGTGGTAGAGCAGTACTTC.